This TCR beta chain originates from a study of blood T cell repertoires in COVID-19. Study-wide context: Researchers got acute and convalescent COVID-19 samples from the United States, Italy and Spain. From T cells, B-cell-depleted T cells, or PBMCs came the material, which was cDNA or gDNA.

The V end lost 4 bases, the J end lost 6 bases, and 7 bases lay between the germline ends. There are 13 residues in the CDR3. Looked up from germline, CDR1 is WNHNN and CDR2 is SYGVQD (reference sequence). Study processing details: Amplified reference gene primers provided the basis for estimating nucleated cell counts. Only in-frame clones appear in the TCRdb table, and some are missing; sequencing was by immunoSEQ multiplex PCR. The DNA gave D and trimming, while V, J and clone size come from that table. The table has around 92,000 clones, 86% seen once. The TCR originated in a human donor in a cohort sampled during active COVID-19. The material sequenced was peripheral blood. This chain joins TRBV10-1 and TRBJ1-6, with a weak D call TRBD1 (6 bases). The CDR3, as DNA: TGCGCCAGCAGTGGACAGGTTAATTCACCCCTCCACTTT. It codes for CASSGQVNSPLHF.